The rows below give T cell receptor beta chains drawn from one sample of a study of CD8+ T cells in alopecia areata. Produced via immunoSEQ multiplex PCR; TCRdb's table is partial and in-frame only. Of fewer than 150,000 clones listed, 45% to 60% are singletons. The material sequenced was CD4+ T cells sorted from blood, taken at week 0. The receptors here all came from a human donor with alopecia areata. Each CDR3 is given with its conserved first and last residue. A D gene is named only where the DNA matches it firmly. The size entry is marked missing in some rows and otherwise reads once, few, many or a size class.

J: TRBJ2-2; D: -; size: -; V: TRBV23-1; CDR3: CASSPSGEKNTGELFF; DNA: TGCGCCAGCAGTCCGTCCGGGGAAAAGAACACCGGGGAGCTGTTTTTT
J: TRBJ2-1; D: -; size: -; V: TRBV7-9; CDR3: CASSATRVLNEQFF; DNA: TGTGCCAGCAGCGCGACACGTGTCCTCAATGAGCAGTTCTTC
J: TRBJ1-2; D: -; size: -; V: TRBV2; CDR3: CASRPRPYGYTF; DNA: TGTGCCAGCCGTCCCCGGCCCTATGGCTACACCTTC
J: TRBJ2-5; D: TRBD1; size: -; V: TRBV7-9; CDR3: CASSSSETGVMVRETQYF; DNA: TGTGCCAGCAGCTCCTCCGAGACAGGGGTGATGGTTAGAGAGACCCAGTACTTC
J: TRBJ2-1; D: -; size: -; V: TRBV5-4; CDR3: CASRPRGTSYNEQFF; DNA: TGTGCCAGCAGGCCCAGGGGAACCTCCTACAATGAGCAGTTCTTC
J: TRBJ2-7; D: -; size: once; V: TRBV27; CDR3: CASGRTYEQYF; DNA: TGTGCCAGCGGCCGAACCTACGAGCAGTACTTC
J: TRBJ1-2; D: TRBD1; size: -; V: TRBV5-1; CDR3: CASRESLYGTGDVSYTF; DNA: TGCGCCAGCAGGGAGTCTCTGTACGGGACAGGGGACGTGAGCTACACCTTC
J: TRBJ2-7; D: -; size: -; V: TRBV30; CDR3: CASSAGASYEQYF; DNA: TGTGCCTCCTCTGCCGGGGCGTCCTACGAGCAGTACTTC
J: TRBJ2-2; D: TRBD1; size: -; V: TRBV6-5; CDR3: CATLRDREYDGELFF; DNA: TGTGCCACACTCCGGGACAGGGAATATGACGGGGAGCTGTTTTTT
J: TRBJ1-2; D: TRBD1; size: -; V: TRBV25-1; CDR3: CASSGQSGTGNYGYTF; DNA: TGTGCCAGCAGTGGACAGTCCGGGACAGGGAACTATGGCTACACCTTC
J: TRBJ2-1; D: TRBD2; size: -; V: TRBV5-1; CDR3: CASSSAGLAGVVDEQFF; DNA: TGCGCCAGCAGCTCCGCCGGACTAGCGGGCGTGGTCGATGAGCAGTTCTTC
J: TRBJ2-1; D: -; size: few; V: TRBV7-2; CDR3: CASSLRYNEQFF; DNA: TGTGCCAGCAGCTTACGTTACAATGAGCAGTTCTTC
J: TRBJ2-1; D: TRBD2; size: -; V: TRBV25-1; CDR3: CASTGSGTSYNEQFF; DNA: TGTGCCAGCACCGGAAGCGGGACCTCCTACAATGAGCAGTTCTTC
J: TRBJ2-1; D: TRBD2; size: few; V: TRBV4-3; CDR3: CASSLGLAVINEQFF; DNA: TGCGCCAGCAGCTTGGGACTAGCGGTTATTAATGAGCAGTTCTTC
J: TRBJ2-1; D: TRBD1; size: few; V: TRBV4-1; CDR3: CASSQPTGGWNEQFF; DNA: TGCGCCAGCAGCCAGCCTACAGGGGGCTGGAATGAGCAGTTCTTC
J: TRBJ1-5; D: -; size: -; V: TRBV19; CDR3: CASSRGGLVNQPQHF; DNA: TGTGCCAGTAGTCGAGGGGGTTTGGTCAATCAGCCCCAGCATTTT
J: TRBJ2-7; D: TRBD2; size: -; V: TRBV18; CDR3: CASSPLTSGGGEQYF; DNA: TGTGCCAGCTCACCACTCACTAGCGGTGGAGGCGAGCAGTACTTC
J: TRBJ2-7; D: -; size: -; V: TRBV5-1; CDR3: CASSLRSLSYEQYF; DNA: TGCGCCAGCAGCTTGCGGTCCCTCAGCTACGAGCAGTACTTC
J: TRBJ2-5; D: -; size: few; V: TRBV7-2; CDR3: CASSFSETQYF; DNA: TGTGCCAGCAGCTTTTCAGAGACCCAGTACTTC
J: TRBJ1-5; D: -; size: few; V: TRBV6-5; CDR3: CASSSQGNNQPQHF; DNA: TGTGCCAGCAGTTCGCAGGGAAACAATCAGCCCCAGCATTTT
J: TRBJ2-5; D: TRBD2; size: few; V: TRBV5-1; CDR3: CASRAPGLAEETQYF; DNA: TGCGCCAGCAGGGCCCCGGGACTAGCGGAAGAGACCCAGTACTTC
J: TRBJ2-5; D: TRBD1; size: -; V: TRBV7-9; CDR3: CAGMNKGGWRETQYF; DNA: TGTGCCGGGATGAATAAAGGGGGCTGGCGGGAGACCCAGTACTTC
J: TRBJ1-6; D: -; size: -; V: TRBV2; CDR3: CASSDGNSPLHF; DNA: TGTGCCAGCAGTGACGGTAATTCACCCCTCCACTTT
J: TRBJ1-2; D: -; size: -; V: TRBV4-1; CDR3: CASSPAEGRWGYTF; DNA: TGCGCCAGCAGCCCTGCTGAGGGGCGTTGGGGCTACACCTTC
J: TRBJ1-1; D: -; size: -; V: TRBV10-3; CDR3: CAISSGTSTEAFF; DNA: TGTGCCATCAGCTCCGGGACAAGTACTGAAGCTTTCTTT
J: TRBJ2-7; D: TRBD1; size: -; V: TRBV28; CDR3: CASSPYGQGALEQYF; DNA: TGTGCCAGCAGTCCATATGGACAGGGGGCACTCGAGCAGTACTTC
J: TRBJ2-6; D: -; size: -; V: TRBV15; CDR3: CATSGGQAGANVLTF; DNA: TGTGCCACCAGCGGGGGGCAAGCTGGGGCCAACGTCCTGACTTTC
J: TRBJ1-2; D: -; size: -; V: TRBV18; CDR3: CASSPREGNYGYTF; DNA: TGTGCCAGCTCACCACGAGAGGGGAACTATGGCTACACCTTC
J: TRBJ2-5; D: TRBD1; size: -; V: TRBV2; CDR3: CASREDRVAKTQYF; DNA: TGTGCCAGCAGGGAGGACAGGGTGGCGAAGACCCAGTACTTC
J: TRBJ2-3; D: TRBD1; size: -; V: TRBV25-1; CDR3: CASSSRDRGTDTQYF; DNA: TGTGCCAGCAGCTCCCGGGACAGGGGAACAGATACGCAGTATTTT
J: TRBJ2-5; D: TRBD1; size: -; V: TRBV9; CDR3: CASSVDPQDRGQETQYF; DNA: TGTGCCAGCAGCGTAGATCCACAAGACAGGGGGCAAGAGACCCAGTACTTC
J: TRBJ1-4; D: -; size: -; V: TRBV6-1; CDR3: CASRTPRDEKLFF; DNA: TGTGCCAGCAGGACACCCCGGGACGAAAAACTGTTTTTT
J: TRBJ2-6; D: -; size: -; V: TRBV10-3; CDR3: CAIRNGGSGANVLTF; DNA: TGTGCCATCAGGAATGGTGGCTCTGGGGCCAACGTCCTGACTTTC
J: TRBJ2-7; D: TRBD1; size: -; V: TRBV5-1; CDR3: CASSSGTVSYEQYF; DNA: TGCGCCAGCAGCTCTGGGACAGTCTCCTACGAGCAGTACTTC
J: TRBJ1-1; D: TRBD1; size: few; V: TRBV5-1; CDR3: CASKEGAFNTEAFF; DNA: TGCGCCAGCAAGGAGGGGGCCTTCAACACTGAAGCTTTCTTT
J: TRBJ2-1; D: TRBD1; size: few; V: TRBV30; CDR3: CAWRATGGYNEQFF; DNA: TGTGCCTGGAGGGCGACAGGGGGTTACAATGAGCAGTTCTTC
J: TRBJ2-2; D: -; size: -; V: TRBV5-4; CDR3: CASSVAGAGGTGELFF; DNA: TGTGCCAGCAGCGTCGCAGGGGCAGGAGGCACTGGGGAGCTGTTTTTT
J: TRBJ2-1; D: -; size: once; V: TRBV5-1; CDR3: CASSLESRNNEQFF; DNA: TGCGCCAGCAGCTTGGAATCTCGGAACAATGAGCAGTTCTTC
J: TRBJ1-1; D: TRBD1; size: few; V: TRBV19; CDR3: CATQGDTEAFF; DNA: TGTGCCACACAGGGGGACACTGAAGCTTTCTTT
J: TRBJ2-3; D: TRBD2; size: -; V: TRBV2; CDR3: CASSEVSGRWNTQYF; DNA: TGTGCCAGCAGTGAAGTTAGCGGGAGGTGGAATACGCAGTATTTT
J: TRBJ2-1; D: TRBD2; size: -; V: TRBV7-7; CDR3: CASSLSAVGGGSYNEQFF; DNA: TGTGCCAGCAGCTTAAGTGCGGTGGGCGGGGGCTCCTACAATGAGCAGTTCTTC